Below, one T cell receptor beta chain is given with its context. The data originate from a study of T cell changes during pregnancy in multiple sclerosis. Germline assignment: CDR1 LNHDA and CDR2 SQIVND (reference sequence). V lost 7 bases to trimming and J lost 4 bases, with 14 bases between them. The CDR3 extends over 14 amino acids. Measured with immunoSEQ multiplex PCR; TCRdb has only the in-frame clones, and not every one. The table includes around 70,000 clones, around nine tenths detected once. The rearrangement uses TRBV19 and TRBJ1-5; possible D gene TRBD1, 5 bases. This receptor was identified in a female donor in good health, enrolled as a control in a pregnancy study. Sequences were derived from peripheral blood, sampled after pregnancy. The CDR3 DNA reads as TGTGCCAGTAACAGGCCTTTCCCTAATCAGCCCCAGCATTTT. This sequence encodes CASNRPFPNQPQHF.